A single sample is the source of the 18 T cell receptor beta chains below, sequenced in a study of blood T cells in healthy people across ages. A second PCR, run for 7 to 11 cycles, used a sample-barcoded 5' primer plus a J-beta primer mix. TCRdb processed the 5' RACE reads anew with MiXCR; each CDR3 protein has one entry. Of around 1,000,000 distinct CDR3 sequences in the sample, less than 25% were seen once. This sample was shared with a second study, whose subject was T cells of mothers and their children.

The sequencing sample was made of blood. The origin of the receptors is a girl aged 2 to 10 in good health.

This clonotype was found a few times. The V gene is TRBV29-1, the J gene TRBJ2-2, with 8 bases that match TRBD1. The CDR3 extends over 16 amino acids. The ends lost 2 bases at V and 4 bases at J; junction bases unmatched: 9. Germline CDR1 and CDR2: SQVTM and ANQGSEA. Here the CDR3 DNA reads TGCAGCGTTGAAAGTTCCGGGACAGGACTCACCGGGGAGCTGTTTTTT. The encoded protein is CSVESSGTGLTGELFF.

The CDR3, as DNA: TGCAGCGTGTCTCTGGGGGCGCCCGGGCACACAGATACGCAGTATTTT. This encodes CSVSLGAPGHTDTQYF. The chain employs TRBV29-1 and TRBJ2-3; D might be TRBD1 (6 bases). The germline V gene has CDR1 SQVTM and CDR2 ANQGSEA. The germline V and J ends were trimmed by 6 bases and 2 bases, with 21 bases remaining between them. The CDR3 has 16 amino acids.

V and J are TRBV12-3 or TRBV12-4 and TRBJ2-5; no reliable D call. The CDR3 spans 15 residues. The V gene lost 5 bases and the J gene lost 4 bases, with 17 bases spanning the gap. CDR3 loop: CASSPQTYVRETQYF. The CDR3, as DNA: TGTGCCAGCAGTCCCCAGACCTACGTACGAGAGACCCAGTACTTC.

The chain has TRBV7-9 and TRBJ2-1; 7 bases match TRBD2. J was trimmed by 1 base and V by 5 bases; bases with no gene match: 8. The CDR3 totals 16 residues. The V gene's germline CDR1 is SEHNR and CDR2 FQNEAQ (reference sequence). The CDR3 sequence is CASSPRGGRSYNEQFF. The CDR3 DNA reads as TGTGCCAGCAGCCCTCGGGGAGGGCGATCCTACAATGAGCAGTTCTTC.

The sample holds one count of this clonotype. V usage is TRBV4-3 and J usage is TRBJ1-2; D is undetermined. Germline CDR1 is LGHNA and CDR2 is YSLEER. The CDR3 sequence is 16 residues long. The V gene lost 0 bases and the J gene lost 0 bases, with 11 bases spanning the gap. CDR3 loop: CASSQDLGPTNYGYTF. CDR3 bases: TGCGCCAGCAGCCAAGATCTCGGACCCACTAACTATGGCTACACCTTC.

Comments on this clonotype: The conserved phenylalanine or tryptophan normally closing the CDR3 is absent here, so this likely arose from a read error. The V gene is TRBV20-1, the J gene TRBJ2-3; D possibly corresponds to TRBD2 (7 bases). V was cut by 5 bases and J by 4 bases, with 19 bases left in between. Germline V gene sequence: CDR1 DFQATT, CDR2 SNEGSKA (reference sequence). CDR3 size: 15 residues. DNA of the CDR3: TGCAGTGCTGCGACAGGACTAGTAGTTTCAGATACGCAGTATCTT. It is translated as CSAATGLVVSDTQYL.

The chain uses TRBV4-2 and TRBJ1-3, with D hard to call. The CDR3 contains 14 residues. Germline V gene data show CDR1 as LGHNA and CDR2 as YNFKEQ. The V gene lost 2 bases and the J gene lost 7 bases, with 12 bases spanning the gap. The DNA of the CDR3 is TGTGCCAGCAGCCAATCCGATGTTGCGAACACCATATATTTT. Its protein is CASSQSDVANTIYF.

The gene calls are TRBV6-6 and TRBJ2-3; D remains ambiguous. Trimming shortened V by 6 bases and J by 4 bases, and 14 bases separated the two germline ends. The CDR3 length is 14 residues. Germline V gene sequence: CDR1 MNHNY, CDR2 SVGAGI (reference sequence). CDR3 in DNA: TGTGCCAGCAGCCCTTTCGGGTTTTCAGATACGCAGTATTTT. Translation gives CASSPFGFSDTQYF.

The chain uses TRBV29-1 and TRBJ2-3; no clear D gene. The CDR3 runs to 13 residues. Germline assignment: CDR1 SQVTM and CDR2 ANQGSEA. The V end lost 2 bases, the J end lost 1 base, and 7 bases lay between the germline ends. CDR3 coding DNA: TGCAGCGTTGAACAGTGGGGCACAGATACGCAGTATTTT. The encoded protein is CSVEQWGTDTQYF.

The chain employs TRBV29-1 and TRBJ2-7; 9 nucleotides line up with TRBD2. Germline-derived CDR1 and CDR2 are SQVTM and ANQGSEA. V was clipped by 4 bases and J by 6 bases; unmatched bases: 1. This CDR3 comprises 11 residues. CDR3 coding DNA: TGCAGCGTTGCGGGACTAGCCGAGCAGTACTTC. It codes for CSVAGLAEQYF.

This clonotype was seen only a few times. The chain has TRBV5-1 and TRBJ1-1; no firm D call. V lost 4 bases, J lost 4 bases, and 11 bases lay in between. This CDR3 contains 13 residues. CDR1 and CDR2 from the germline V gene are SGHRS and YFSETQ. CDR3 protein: CASSLPEGTEAFF. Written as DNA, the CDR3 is TGCGCCAGCAGCCTGCCCGAGGGCACTGAAGCTTTCTTT.

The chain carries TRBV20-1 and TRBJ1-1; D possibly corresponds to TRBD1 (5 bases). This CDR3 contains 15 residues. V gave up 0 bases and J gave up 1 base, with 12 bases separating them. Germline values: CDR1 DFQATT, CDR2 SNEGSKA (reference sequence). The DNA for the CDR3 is TGCAGTGCTAGAGATCGGACATTTAGGAACACTGAAGCTTTCTTT. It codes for CSARDRTFRNTEAFF.

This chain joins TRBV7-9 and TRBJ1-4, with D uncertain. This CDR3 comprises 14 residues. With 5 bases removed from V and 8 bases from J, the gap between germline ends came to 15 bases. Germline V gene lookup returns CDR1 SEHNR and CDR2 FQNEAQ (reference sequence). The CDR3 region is CASSPPQSFEKLFF. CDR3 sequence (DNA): TGTGCCAGCAGCCCTCCCCAGTCCTTCGAAAAACTGTTTTTT.

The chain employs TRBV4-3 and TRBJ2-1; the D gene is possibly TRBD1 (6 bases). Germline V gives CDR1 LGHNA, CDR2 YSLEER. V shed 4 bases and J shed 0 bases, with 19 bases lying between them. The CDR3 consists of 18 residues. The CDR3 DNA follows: TGCGCCAGCAGCCGCACAGGGAGCGAGAACCCCTCCTACAATGAGCAGTTCTTC. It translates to CASSRTGSENPSYNEQFF.

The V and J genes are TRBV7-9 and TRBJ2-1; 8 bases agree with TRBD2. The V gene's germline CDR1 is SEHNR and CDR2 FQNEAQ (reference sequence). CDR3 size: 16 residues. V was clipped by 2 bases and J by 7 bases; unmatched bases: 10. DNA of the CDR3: TGTGCCAGCAGCTTACCGTCAGTAGCGGGATTGAATGAGCAGTTCTTC. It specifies CASSLPSVAGLNEQFF.

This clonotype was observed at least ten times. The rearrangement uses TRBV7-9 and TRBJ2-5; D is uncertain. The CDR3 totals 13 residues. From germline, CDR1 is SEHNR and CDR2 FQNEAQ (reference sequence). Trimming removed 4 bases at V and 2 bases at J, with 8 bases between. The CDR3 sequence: CASSSWVQETQYF. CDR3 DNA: TGTGCCAGCAGCTCATGGGTGCAAGAGACCCAGTACTTC. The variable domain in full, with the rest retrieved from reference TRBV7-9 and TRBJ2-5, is DTGVSQNPRHKITKRGQNVTFRCDPISEHNRLYWYRQTLGQGPEFLTYFQNEAQLEKSRLLSDRFSAERPKGSFSTLEIQRTEQGDSAMYLCASSSWVQETQYFGPGTRLLVL.

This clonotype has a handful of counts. The CDR3 loop reads CSVEVIPALLSTDTQYF. CDR3 DNA: TGCAGCGTTGAAGTGATTCCAGCTCTCCTTAGTACGGATACGCAGTATTTT. The chain has TRBV29-1 and TRBJ2-3; D not certain. The germline V gene has CDR1 SQVTM and CDR2 ANQGSEA. The CDR3 covers 17 residues. Between the trimmed V and J ends, which lost 1 base and 6 bases, there was a span of 23 bases.

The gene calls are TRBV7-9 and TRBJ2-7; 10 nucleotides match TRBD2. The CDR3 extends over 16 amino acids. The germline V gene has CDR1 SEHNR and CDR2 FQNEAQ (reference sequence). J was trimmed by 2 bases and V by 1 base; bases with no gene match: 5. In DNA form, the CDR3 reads TGTGCCAGCAGCTTAGGGACTAGCGGCCAGCCCTACGAGCAGTACTTC. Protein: CASSLGTSGQPYEQYF.